What follows are 4 T cell receptor beta chains derived from one specimen sequenced in a study of neurological immune-mediated disorders. Each CDR3 protein is one row after TCRdb ran MiXCR on the 5' RACE reads. The sample comprises 20,000 to 25,000 distinct CDR3 sequences, 5% to 7% of which are singletons, and under 5.5% rests with the top ten. The sample was PBMCs. The receptors were gathered from a woman aged 40 to 49 in good health.

This clonotype was recorded at least ten times. The chain employs TRBV18 and TRBJ1-1, with TRBD1 identical over 8 bases. The trim removed 3 bases at V and 2 bases at J, leaving 5 bases unmatched. Germline V CDR1 and CDR2: KGHSH, LQKENI. The CDR3 consists of 15 residues. CDR3 DNA sequence: TGTGCCAGCTCACCTCAGGGGGCGGCCAACACTGAAGCTTTCTTT. Translated: CASSPQGAANTEAFF.

This clonotype was detected many times. This rearrangement joins TRBV20-1 to TRBJ1-1; 7 bases align to TRBD1. V lost 5 bases to trimming and J lost 0 bases; unmatched junction nucleotides: 6. The CDR3 spans 14 residues. Germline CDR1 DFQATT, CDR2 SNEGSKA (reference sequence). The CDR3: CSADPGQMNTEAFF. In DNA, the CDR3 is TGCAGTGCTGACCCGGGACAGATGAACACTGAAGCTTTCTTT.

This clonotype was observed at least ten times. This sequence joins TRBV7-2 and TRBJ2-7; TRBD1 matches at 9 bases. Per the germline V gene, CDR1 is SGHTA and CDR2 is FQGNSA. The CDR3 consists of 15 residues. V trimming: 4 bases; J trimming: 3 bases; junction bases outside the gene matches: 7. DNA for the CDR3: TGTGCCAGCAGCTCAGCCGGGACAGGGTACTACGAGCAGTACTTC. Its translation: CASSSAGTGYYEQYF.

The table lists this clonotype with many counts. The V call is TRBV29-1, the J call TRBJ2-3; D uncertain. Germline lookup yields CDR1 SQVTM and CDR2 ANQGSEA. CDR3 length equals 13 residues. V shed 7 bases and J shed 4 bases, with 15 bases lying between them. The CDR3 nucleotides are TGCAGCGGGTCGGAGTTATTCCCAGATACGCAGTATTTT. It specifies CSGSELFPDTQYF.